This T cell receptor (beta chain) emerged from a study of blood T cell repertoires in COVID-19. About the research overall: Acute and convalescent COVID-19 specimens originated in the United States, Italy and Spain.

Generated by immunoSEQ multiplex PCR, the TCRdb table keeps only in-frame clones and is missing some. The sample shows about 280,000 clones, about nine tenths of them seen only once. After removal of 5 bases from V and 6 bases from J, the junction contained 10 bases not matched to a gene. The CDR3 spans 16 residues. Per germline, CDR1 SGHRS and CDR2 YFSETQ. The genes are TRBV5-1 and TRBJ1-4; TRBD1 matches at 10 bases. Sequencing was done on a sample of peripheral blood. The TCR sequence derives from a woman in her 30s with COVID-19, enrolled during active disease. CDR3 loop: CASRAGTGAVYEKLFF. CDR3 coding DNA: TGCGCCAGCAGAGCCGGGACAGGGGCCGTCTATGAAAAACTGTTTTTT.